This entry lists 5 T cell receptor beta chains sequenced from one sample in a study of PD-L1 blockade in urothelial cancer. Method: immunoSEQ multiplex PCR; TCRdb's copy keeps in-frame clones and lacks some. This sample has 65,000 to 80,000 clones, with roughly 84% found just once. The material was PBMCs, obtained around atezolizumab (anti-PD-L1) treatment. The source is a man aged 65-85 years with urothelial cancer.

The chain recombines TRBV10-3 with TRBJ2-5; TRBD1 matches at 8 bases. V shed 8 bases and J 2 bases; nucleotides not matched to a gene: 13. Germline V CDR1 and CDR2: ENHRY, SYGVKD. CDR3 size: 16 residues. CDR3 region: CAIGATGTGLQETQYF. The DNA for the CDR3 is TGTGCCATCGGGGCGACAGGGACAGGCCTTCAAGAGACCCAGTACTTC.

This chain links TRBV4-1 with TRBJ1-5; 7 bases map to TRBD1. The germline V gene has CDR1 MGHRA and CDR2 YSYEKL. CDR3 length: 16 amino acids. The junction had 6 bases not matched to a gene; V was cut back by 0 bases and J by 4 bases. CDR3 DNA: TGCGCCAGCAGCCAAGATGTCCTCAGGGGGAATCAGCCCCAGCATTTT. Its protein product is CASSQDVLRGNQPQHF.

This chain connects TRBV2 to TRBJ2-5, with TRBD1 identical over 8 bases. V gave up 2 bases and J gave up 5 bases; unmatched junction bases: 4. Germline CDR1 and CDR2: SNHLY and FYNNEI. The CDR3 sequence is 14 residues long. The CDR3, as DNA: TGTGCCAGCAGTGAACAGGGGGCAGGGGAGACCCAGTACTTC. Its translation is CASSEQGAGETQYF.

The genes are TRBV7-2 and TRBJ2-2; 10 positions match TRBD1. Germline lookup yields CDR1 SGHTA and CDR2 FQGNSA. The CDR3 is made up of 16 amino acids. J gave up 3 bases and V 5 bases, and 6 bases lay outside the gene matches. The CDR3 here is CASSGPGTGDTGELFF. The CDR3 nucleotides read TGTGCCAGCAGCGGTCCCGGGACAGGGGACACCGGGGAGCTGTTTTTT.

The chain uses TRBV2 and TRBJ1-4; 7 nucleotides match TRBD1. Germline V CDR1 and CDR2: SNHLY, FYNNEI. This CDR3 contains 14 residues. Unmatched junction bases numbered 6, after V lost 6 bases and J lost 5 bases. The CDR3 DNA reads TGTGCCAGCAGGATACAGGGGAGAAATGAAAAACTGTTTTTT. This codes for CASRIQGRNEKLFF.